Following are 21 T cell receptor beta chains from one sample sequenced in a study of human T cells and chemical hapten exposure. TCRdb reprocessed the RACE reads with MiXCR, giving one entry per CDR3 protein. The table records 40,000 or so distinct CDR3 sequences, 10% to 15% of them present only once. Time point of the sample: pre-sensitization, week 0. The treatment: therapeutic diphenylcyclopropenone sensitization with weekly scalp DPC. Unfractionated whole blood was the source of the extracted total RNA. The sequences come from whole blood, collected in connection with sensitization to the hapten diphenylcyclopropenone (DPC). These receptors all come from a woman aged 40-49 years with alopecia areata. Some clones in this sample may be carry-over from other donors' samples.

The chain employs TRBV12-3 or TRBV12-4 and TRBJ2-2, with a tentative D call TRBD2 (7 bases). The CDR3 is 16 amino acids. V gave up 9 bases and J gave up 4 bases, with 21 bases separating them. This CDR3 reads CASDLRGGAGTGELFF. The CDR3 bases are TGTGCCAGTGACCTAAGGGGGGGCGCGGGCACCGGGGAGCTGTTTTTT.

Many counts were recorded for this clonotype. The CDR3: CASSYSQHQETQYF. The CDR3 region has the DNA TGTGCCAGCAGTTACAGCCAGCACCAAGAGACCCAGTACTTC. The V call is TRBV6-2 or TRBV6-3, the J call TRBJ2-5; no firm D call. From germline, CDR1 is MNHEY and CDR2 SVGEGT. Trimming cost V 2 bases and J 0 bases, with 7 bases left between them. The CDR3 has 14 amino acids.

The J gene is TRBJ1-1, the V gene TRBV28, with a possible D match to TRBD1 (6 bases). This CDR3 region has 14 residues. The germline CDR1 and CDR2 sequences are MDHEN and SYDVKM. Trimming cost V 10 bases and J 0 bases, with 15 bases left between them. CDR3 in DNA: TGTGCCATCGGGACAATACCACTGAACACTGAAGCTTTCTTT. It codes for CAIGTIPLNTEAFF. The full variable domain, in which reference TRBV28 and TRBJ1-1 provide the parts outside the CDR3, is DVKVTQSSRYLVKRTGEKVFLECVQDMDHENMFWYRQDPGLGLRLIYFSYDVKMKEKGDIPEGYSVSREKKERFSLILESASTNQTSMYLCAIGTIPLNTEAFFGQGTRLTVV.

This clonotype occurred once. An end of the junction differs from the germline gene, which may be a read error. The gene calls are TRBV18 and TRBJ1-6; no clear D gene. Germline CDR1 KGHSH, CDR2 LQKENI. The CDR3 runs to 14 residues. Here the CDR3 DNA reads TGTGCCAGCTCACCGCCCGGGCAGAATTCATCCCTCCACTTT. Translated, it gives CASSPPGQNSSLHF.

The V and J genes are TRBV6-5 and TRBJ1-5; no firm D call. Per germline, CDR1 MNHEY and CDR2 SVGAGI. Deletions cut 7 bases from V and 0 bases from J, with 13 bases between. The CDR3 extends over 15 amino acids. The CDR3 loop reads CASTSLKNSNQPQHF. The CDR3 bases are TGTGCCAGCACCTCGCTGAAGAATAGCAATCAGCCCCAGCATTTT.

Ten or more counts support this clonotype. V and J are TRBV20-1 and TRBJ2-7; D is undetermined. The CDR3 is 15 amino acids. Germline V CDR1 and CDR2: DFQATT, SNEGSKA (reference sequence). Deletions cut 6 bases from V and 4 bases from J, with 22 bases between. The CDR3 loop reads CSAKNSRGAGYEQYF. The DNA for the CDR3 is TGCAGTGCGAAGAATAGCCGTGGAGCCGGGTACGAGCAGTACTTC.

The chain joins TRBV3-1 to TRBJ2-4, with D unresolved. The germline V gene has CDR1 LGHDT and CDR2 YNNKEL (reference sequence). CDR3 length equals 12 residues. Between the trimmed V and J ends, which lost 0 bases and 9 bases, there was a span of 6 bases. For the CDR3, the DNA is TGTGCCAGCAGCCAAGAGGGCAGCATTCAGTACTTC. Translation: CASSQEGSIQYF.

J is TRBJ2-1 and V is TRBV29-1; D is perhaps TRBD1 (6 bases). Germline assignment: CDR1 SQVTM and CDR2 ANQGSEA. The CDR3 covers 9 residues. With 3 bases removed from V and 12 bases from J, the gap between germline ends came to 6 bases. The CDR3 DNA reads as TGCAGCGTTGAGGACAGGCAGTTCTTC. Translated: CSVEDRQFF.

In its sample, this clonotype was seen a few times. The chain is built from TRBV11-2 and TRBJ2-1; D call uncertain. Germline V gene sequence: CDR1 SGHAT, CDR2 FQNNGV. The CDR3 is 11 amino acids. V was clipped by 3 bases and J by 8 bases, with 5 bases between them. DNA of the CDR3: TGTGCCAGCAGCTTCGTCGATGAGCAGTTCTTC. Amino acids: CASSFVDEQFF. Together with reference TRBV11-2 and TRBJ2-1, the CDR3 gives the full variable domain: EAGVAQSPRYKIIEKRQSVAFWCNPISGHATLYWYQQILGQGPKLLIQFQNNGVVDDSQLPKDRFSAERLKGVDSTLKIQPAKLEDSAVYLCASSFVDEQFFGPGTRLTVL.

This clonotype qualifies as medium-sized. The chain recombines TRBV5-4 with TRBJ2-7, with TRBD1 matching over 7 bases. This CDR3 spans 14 amino acids. The trim removed 2 bases at V and 0 bases at J, leaving 2 bases unmatched. Germline values: CDR1 SGHNT, CDR2 YYREEE (reference sequence). Here the CDR3 reads CASSLQGSSYEQYF. The CDR3, as DNA: TGTGCCAGCAGCTTACAGGGGTCCTCCTACGAGCAGTACTTC. Combining the CDR3 with reference TRBV5-4 and TRBJ2-7 gives the whole variable domain ETGVTQSPTHLIKTRGQQVTLRCSSQSGHNTVSWYQQALGQGPQFIFQYYREEENGRGNFPPRFSGLQFPNYSSELNVNALELDDSALYLCASSLQGSSYEQYFGPGTRLTVT.

V gene TRBV5-1 combines with J gene TRBJ2-3, with D perhaps matching TRBD2 (5 bases). Germline CDR1 and CDR2: SGHRS and YFSETQ. The CDR3 contains 16 residues. The ends were cut back, 0 bases at V and 5 bases at J, with 16 bases in the middle. The CDR3 spells CASSLASRGEGDTQYF. CDR3 DNA sequence: TGCGCCAGCAGCTTGGCGTCCCGTGGAGAGGGAGATACGCAGTATTTT.

This clonotype showed up many times. The chain employs TRBV14 and TRBJ2-1, with a tentative D call TRBD2 (5 bases). Trimming pared 0 bases from V and 0 bases from J, leaving 12 bases between. The CDR3 is 17 residues long. The germline gives CDR1 SGHDN, CDR2 FVKESK. The CDR3 bases are TGTGCCAGCAGCCAAGATCCCGGGGAGAGCTCCTACAATGAGCAGTTCTTC. Translation: CASSQDPGESSYNEQFF.

The chain joins TRBV3-1 to TRBJ2-7; unclear D gene. The CDR3 covers 12 residues. Germline loops: CDR1 LGHDT, CDR2 YNNKEL (reference sequence). The germline V and J ends were trimmed by 1 base and 7 bases, with 8 bases remaining between them. The CDR3 loop is CASSQVGQEQYF. CDR3 coding DNA: TGTGCCAGCAGCCAAGTGGGTCAAGAGCAGTACTTC.

The chain uses TRBV7-9 and TRBJ1-4; D is unresolved. Germline values: CDR1 SEHNR, CDR2 FQNEAQ (reference sequence). This CDR3 comprises 16 residues. Trimming stripped 3 bases from V and 3 bases from J, with 14 bases between. The CDR3 nucleotides are TGTGCCAGCAGCTTTAGTTTGGCGGTTGCTAATGAAAAACTGTTTTTT. Translating it yields CASSFSLAVANEKLFF.

The gene calls are TRBV6-1 and TRBJ2-5; TRBD2 matches 8 bases. V lost 6 bases and J lost 3; bases outside the gene matches: 6. Germline CDR1 and CDR2: MNHNS and SASEGT. The CDR3 length is 14 residues. CDR3 protein: CASSTGTSEETQYF. CDR3 sequence (DNA): TGTGCCAGCAGCACCGGGACTAGTGAAGAGACCCAGTACTTC.

This chain links TRBV29-1 with TRBJ2-7; a weak D match, TRBD1 (6 bases). Germline V CDR1 and CDR2: SQVTM, ANQGSEA. There are 12 residues in the CDR3. This CDR3 reads CSAMMSGVEQYF. The CDR3 DNA reads TGCAGTGCTATGATGTCAGGGGTCGAGCAGTACTTC.

The J gene is TRBJ2-5, the V gene TRBV2, with D perhaps TRBD1 (6 bases). The CDR3 covers 14 residues. Looked up from germline, CDR1 is SNHLY and CDR2 is FYNNEI. Deletions cut 7 bases from V and 2 bases from J, with 14 bases between. CDR3: CASTHPGQQETQYF. Here the CDR3 DNA reads TGTGCCAGCACCCACCCGGGACAACAAGAGACCCAGTACTTC.

This clonotype was seen at least ten times. This sequence joins TRBV28 and TRBJ1-4; the match to TRBD1 covers 7 bases. Germline V lookup: CDR1 MDHEN, CDR2 SYDVKM. This CDR3 region has 15 residues. V was clipped by 6 bases and J by 2 bases; unmatched bases: 6. In DNA, the CDR3 is TGTGCCAGCAGCCCCCTACAGGGGACTAATGAAAAACTGTTTTTT. This sequence encodes CASSPLQGTNEKLFF.

The table lists this clonotype with many counts. The chain combines TRBV29-1 with TRBJ1-1; 8 positions match TRBD1. Germline V gene data show CDR1 as SQVTM and CDR2 as ANQGSEA. The CDR3 contains 13 residues. V lost 2 bases to trimming and J lost 4 bases; unmatched junction nucleotides: 3. CDR3 bases: TGCAGCGTTGAAACTACAGGGGGCACTGAAGCTTTCTTT. Translation gives CSVETTGGTEAFF.

In its sample, this clonotype was seen a few times. This sequence joins TRBV29-1 and TRBJ2-4; the D is unclear. The CDR3 length is 13 residues. The V gene lost 2 bases and the J gene lost 1 base, with 6 bases spanning the gap. Germline V gene data show CDR1 as SQVTM and CDR2 as ANQGSEA. The CDR3 is CSVETGAKNIQYF. CDR3 bases: TGCAGCGTTGAAACCGGGGCCAAAAACATTCAGTACTTC.

The rearrangement joins TRBV2 to TRBJ1-6, with TRBD1 as a possible D gene (6 bases). This CDR3 is built from 13 residues. Germline values: CDR1 SNHLY, CDR2 FYNNEI. The V and J ends lost 7 bases and 7 bases respectively, with 11 bases between them. DNA of the CDR3: TGTGCCAGCACCAGGGGTCTGAATTCACCCCTCCACTTT. Its translation is CASTRGLNSPLHF. The full variable domain, rest sourced from reference TRBV2 and TRBJ1-6, is EPEVTQTPSHQVTQMGQEVILRCVPISNHLYFYWYRQILGQKVEFLVSFYNNEISEKSEIFDDQFSVERPDGSNFTLKIRSTKLEDSAMYFCASTRGLNSPLHFGNGTRLTVT.